This T cell receptor (beta chain) was profiled in a study of patients and donors after allogeneic stem cell transplantation. In this sample, this clonotype turned up a few times. CDR3 length equals 15 residues. The V end lost 5 bases, the J end lost 5 bases, and 19 bases lay between the germline ends. Germline V gene sequence: CDR1 DFQATT, CDR2 SNEGSKA (reference sequence). In TCRdb, the RT-PCR reads were re-called with MiXCR into one record per CDR3 protein. The sample lists 800,000 to 1,000,000 distinct CDR3 sequences; 18% were seen once. V gene TRBV20-1 combines with J gene TRBJ1-5; tentative D call: TRBD1 (6 bases). The receptor comes from a human donor who was either an allogeneic HSCT recipient or a stem cell or donor lymphocyte infusion donor (not recorded which). It is not recorded whose cells these are; they may come from a transplant donor. Input material: blood, either unsorted or a sorted T cell fraction (not recorded which). The CDR3 sequence is CSAPDLRGGDQPQHF. The CDR3 bases are TGCAGTGCTCCCGACCTCAGGGGAGGAGATCAGCCCCAGCATTTT.